Presented here are 8 T cell receptor beta chains from one specimen sequenced in a study of radiotherapy plus CTLA-4 blockade in lung cancer. Some clones are missing from TCRdb's copy, which holds only in-frame ones; the method was immunoSEQ multiplex PCR. This sample has roughly 32,000 clones, with roughly 70% found just once. The sequencing here drew on peripheral blood, taken from a patient treated with radiotherapy plus ipilimumab. Receptor source: a human donor with non-small cell lung cancer who had stable disease on radiotherapy plus ipilimumab.

V usage is TRBV6-1 and J usage is TRBJ2-1; no clear D gene. The germline V and J ends were trimmed by 7 bases and 6 bases, with 19 bases remaining between them. The CDR3 length is 15 residues. The germline V gene encodes CDR1 MNHNS and CDR2 SASEGT. The CDR3 here is CASTVQALQSNEQFF. For the CDR3, the DNA is TGTGCCAGCACCGTTCAGGCCCTGCAATCCAATGAGCAGTTCTTC.

J is TRBJ2-1 and V is TRBV12-5; D may be TRBD2 (5 bases). Germline assignment: CDR1 LGHNT and CDR2 FRNRAP. V was clipped by 0 bases and J by 6 bases, with 15 bases between them. The CDR3 is 16 residues long. CDR3 bases: TGTGCTAGTGGTTTGGTAATTAGCGTTTCAGGCAATGAGCAGTTCTTC. Translation gives CASGLVISVSGNEQFF.

The table lists this clone with a few counts. The chain has TRBV11-3 and TRBJ1-4; D might be TRBD1 (5 bases). The CDR3 is made up of 16 amino acids. V was trimmed by 4 bases and J by 2 bases, leaving 14 bases between them. Germline-derived CDR1 and CDR2 are SGHNT and YENEEA. CDR3: CASSSRERGTNEKLFF. CDR3 nucleotide sequence: TGTGCCAGCAGCTCCCGGGAGAGGGGCACTAATGAAAAACTGTTTTTT.

This clone is judged medium-sized (0.01 to 0.1%). The gene calls are TRBV7-8 and TRBJ2-3, with 9 bases fitting TRBD1. Germline CDR1 reads SGHVS; CDR2 reads FQNEAQ. V was clipped by 5 bases and J by 0 bases; unmatched bases: 9. CDR3 size: 17 residues. CDR3 nucleotides: TGTGCCAGCAGCCCCCATGTGACAGGGGGGAGCACAGATACGCAGTATTTT. This sequence encodes CASSPHVTGGSTDTQYF.

Regarding this clone: The sample contains more than one DNA sequence encoding this CDR3. V and J are TRBV9 and TRBJ2-2, with TRBD1 matching over 8 bases. The V segment lost 0 bases and the J segment 4 bases; nucleotides outside the gene matches: 2. Germline CDR1 reads SGDLS; CDR2 reads YYNGEE. CDR3 size: 15 residues. CDR3 nucleotide sequence: TGTGCCAGCAGCGTAGGACAGGGGCGCACCGGGGAGCTGTTTTTT. Residues: CASSVGQGRTGELFF.

This clone is medium-sized in the sample. V and J are TRBV5-1 and TRBJ2-7; 10 nucleotides align to TRBD1. The V segment lost 7 bases and the J segment 3 bases; nucleotides outside the gene matches: 4. From germline, CDR1 is SGHRS and CDR2 YFSETQ. This CDR3 comprises 13 residues. CDR3 residues: CASAGTGVYEQYF. The CDR3 DNA is TGCGCCAGCGCCGGGACAGGGGTCTACGAGCAGTACTTC.

This chain joins TRBV5-5 and TRBJ1-3; D call uncertain. The ends were cut back, 0 bases at V and 3 bases at J, with 13 bases in the middle. This CDR3 comprises 16 residues. The germline CDR1 and CDR2 sequences are SGHKS and YYEKEE (reference sequence). The CDR3 protein is CASSLGPGLNGNTIYF. The CDR3 DNA reads as TGTGCCAGCAGCTTGGGACCCGGGTTGAATGGAAACACCATATATTTT.

This clone was counted a single time. The chain uses TRBV11-3 and TRBJ2-2, with D maybe TRBD1 (6 bases). The germline V gene has CDR1 SGHNT and CDR2 YENEEA. The CDR3 spans 13 residues. V shed 8 bases and J shed 6 bases, with 13 bases lying between them. CDR3 protein: CASSGVFPGELFF. CDR3 DNA sequence: TGTGCCAGCTCAGGGGTCTTCCCCGGGGAGCTGTTTTTT.